This T cell receptor beta chain stems from a study of T cell responses to AZD1222 COVID-19 vaccine (TCRdb year 2021). Background for the entire study: AZD1222 recipients given second doses at about 4 weeks or at about 12 weeks were pooled, since spike-specific TCR depth and breadth were not found to differ between the two schedules. Enrollment into the trials was organized by age into subgroups of 18-55, 56-69 and 70-plus years, and those subgroups contained roughly 150, 30 and 60 TCR-sequenced participants, respectively. A total of just over 230 trial participants underwent TCR sequencing, of whom some 210 received two doses of AZD1222 and about 25 received two doses of the MenACWY control vaccine. What the work shows at the level of the full study, not this receptor alone: Epitopes outside the regions mutated in the B.1.351 and B.1.1.7 variants were reportedly recognized by nearly half of the unique spike-specific TCRs. CD4 TCRs associated with the vaccine covered the entire spike protein, and the dominant responses were in regions 160-218 and 743-854. Because no day 14 peak-response samples were available, the repertoires could be characterized only after the peak T cell response. After two AZD1222 doses, both the breadth and the depth of spike-specific TCRs were significantly higher than at day 0 and than in MenACWY recipients. Participants were mostly white British, with more females than males. The authors suggested clonal diversity may have been underestimated. Conclusions about previously exposed vaccinees are limited, since just five or six AZD1222 recipients were seropositive for SARS-CoV-2 at baseline. The 56-69-year group was small, and its depth increase did not reach significance, likely because of low power.

Reading the label with the study, this specimen's time point is: baseline before first vaccination. The vaccinee samples were drawn from two UK trials, COV001 and COV002, one of which was a single-blind randomized controlled phase 2/3 trial testing AZD1222 (ChAdOx1 nCoV-19) in healthy adults. Trial participant PBMC samples were collected at day 0 and day 28 after the second dose for TCRbeta chain sequencing. The CDR3 regions of human TCRbeta chains were analyzed by immunosequencing. On the study's bioinformatics: TCRs in the repertoires were compared against a reference library of SARS-CoV-2-specific TCRs that had been generated with the MIRA antigen-specificity platform. Breadth was defined as the fraction of unique TCRs that were SARS-CoV-2-associated, and depth was defined as the fraction of total T cells that were SARS-CoV-2-associated. Using the MIRA data, each spike-specific TCR was mapped to the spike region that the TCR reacts to and placed in a CD4 or CD8 class. Log10-transformed breadth and depth values were compared by one-way ANOVA with Sidak's multiple comparisons tests. In TCRdb, the immuneACCESS table is reduced to in-frame sequences with V and J assigned. These tables do not hold every clone; where another copy was compared, an unresolved V gene accounts for under half, and the others remain unexplained. V and J calls plus clone size are reproduced from that table; the DNA served to infer D and trimming. Recorded for this sample are over 100,000 clones; 90% of them occurred a single time. The ten largest clones capture 6.9% of the sample.

CDR1 and CDR2 (MNHNY, SVGAGI) derive from the germline V gene (reference sequence). CDR3 length: 16 amino acids, cysteine to phenylalanine. The retained sequence is limited to the CDR3, 48 bases, with the frame set at the first base. V is shortened by 4 bases, J by 4 bases, and the region joining them spans 17 bases. About this clone: No cognate antigen has been identified for it. The sample holds no much larger clone one base away, and base qualities are not on file.

The clonotype originates from an adult in good health. The specimen was peripheral blood, collected on day 0 of AZD1222 vaccination. This chain joins TRBV6-6 to TRBJ1-5, with no D gene named confidently. The bases read TGTGCCAGCAGTTCAAGGGCGGTCGGACCAAATCAGCCCCAGCATTTT. This encodes CASSSRAVGPNQPQHF.